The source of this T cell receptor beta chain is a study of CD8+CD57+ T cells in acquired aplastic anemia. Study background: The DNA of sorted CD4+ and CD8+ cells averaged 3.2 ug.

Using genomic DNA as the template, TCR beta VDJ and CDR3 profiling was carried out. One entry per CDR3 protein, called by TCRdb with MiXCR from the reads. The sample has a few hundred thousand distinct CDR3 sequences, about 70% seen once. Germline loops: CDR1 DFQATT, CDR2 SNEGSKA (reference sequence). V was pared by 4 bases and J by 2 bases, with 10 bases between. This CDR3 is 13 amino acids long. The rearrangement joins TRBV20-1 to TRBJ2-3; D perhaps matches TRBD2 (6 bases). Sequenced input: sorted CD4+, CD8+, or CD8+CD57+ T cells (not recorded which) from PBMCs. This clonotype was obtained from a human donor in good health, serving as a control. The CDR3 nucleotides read TGCAGTGCTAAGGGACTTTTCACAGATACGCAGTATTTT. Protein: CSAKGLFTDTQYF.